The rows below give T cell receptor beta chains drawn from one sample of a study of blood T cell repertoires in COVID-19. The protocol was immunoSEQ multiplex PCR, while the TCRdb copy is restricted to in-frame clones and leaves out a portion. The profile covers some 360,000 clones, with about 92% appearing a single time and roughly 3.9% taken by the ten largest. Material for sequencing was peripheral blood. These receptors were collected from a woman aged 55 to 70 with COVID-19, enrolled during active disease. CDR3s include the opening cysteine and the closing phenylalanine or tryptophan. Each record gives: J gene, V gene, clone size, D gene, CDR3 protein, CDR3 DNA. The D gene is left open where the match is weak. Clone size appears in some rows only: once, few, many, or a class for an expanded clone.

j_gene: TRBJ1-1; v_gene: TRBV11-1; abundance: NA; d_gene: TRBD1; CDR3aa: CASSLVGRGDTEAFF; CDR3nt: TGTGCCAGCAGCTTAGTAGGCAGGGGGGACACTGAAGCTTTCTTT
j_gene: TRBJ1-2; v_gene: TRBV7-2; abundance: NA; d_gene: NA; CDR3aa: CASSLDLTDYYGYTF; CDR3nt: TGTGCCAGCAGCTTAGACCTGACAGACTACTATGGCTACACCTTC
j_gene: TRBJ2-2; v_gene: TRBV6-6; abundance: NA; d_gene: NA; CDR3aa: CASSYGTEELFF; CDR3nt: TGTGCCAGCAGTTATGGCACCGAGGAGCTGTTTTTT
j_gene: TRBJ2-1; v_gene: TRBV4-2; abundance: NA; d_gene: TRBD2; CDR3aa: CASSPGLADSYNEQFF; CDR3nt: TGTGCCAGCAGCCCTGGACTAGCGGACTCCTACAATGAGCAGTTCTTC
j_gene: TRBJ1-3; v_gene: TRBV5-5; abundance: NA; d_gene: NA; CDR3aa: CASSLSGNTIYF; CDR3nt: TGTGCCAGCAGCCTCTCTGGAAACACCATATATTTT
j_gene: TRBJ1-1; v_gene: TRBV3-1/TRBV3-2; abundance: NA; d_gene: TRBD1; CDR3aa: CASSQEGSARGRPNTEAFF; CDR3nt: TGTGCCAGCAGCCAAGAAGGTTCCGCCAGGGGGCGGCCGAACACTGAAGCTTTCTTT
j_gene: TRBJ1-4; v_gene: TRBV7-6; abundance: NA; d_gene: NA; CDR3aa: CASSLVVGEKLFF; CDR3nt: TGTGCCAGCAGCTTAGTGGTGGGAGAGAAACTGTTTTTT
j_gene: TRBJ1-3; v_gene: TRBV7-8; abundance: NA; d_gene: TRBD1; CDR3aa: CASSSRTGFSSGNTIYF; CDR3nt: TGTGCCAGCAGCTCCCGGACAGGGTTTTCTTCTGGAAACACCATATATTTT
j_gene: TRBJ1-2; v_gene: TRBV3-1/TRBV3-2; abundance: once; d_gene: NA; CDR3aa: CASSPGVNYGYTF; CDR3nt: TGTGCCAGCAGCCCCGGAGTGAACTATGGCTACACCTTC
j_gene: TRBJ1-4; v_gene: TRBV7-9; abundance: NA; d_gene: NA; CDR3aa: CASSLTGTNEKLFF; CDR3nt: TGTGCCAGCAGCTTGACAGGAACTAATGAAAAACTGTTTTTT
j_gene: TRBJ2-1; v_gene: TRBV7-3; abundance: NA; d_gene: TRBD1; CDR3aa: CASSHRGNNEQFF; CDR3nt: TGTGCCAGCAGCCACAGGGGAAACAATGAGCAGTTCTTC